This T cell receptor (beta chain) was obtained from a study of shared clonotypes between healthy human individuals. Germline V lookup: CDR1 SGHRS, CDR2 YFSETQ. V was clipped by 0 bases and J by 9 bases, with 19 bases between them. This CDR3 has 17 residues. Every subset's genomic DNA went evenly onto several immunoSEQ plates. The protocol was immunoSEQ multiplex PCR, while the TCRdb copy is restricted to in-frame clones and leaves out a portion. The data show some 2 million clones, with roughly 95% seen just once and 0.1% to 0.15% held by the top ten. Concerning this clone itself: The antigen is not known.

Findings of the study overall: What naive subsets generally showed was a larger estimated richness than memory subsets showed.

V usage is TRBV5-1 and J usage is TRBJ1-6; no clear D. Input material: naive CD4+ T cells sorted from blood. Sample subset: CD45RA+ positively selected. The receptor comes from a man between 18 and 35 years old in good health. The CDR3 sequence: CASSLAGKTSDGSPLHF. The CDR3, as DNA: TGCGCCAGCAGCTTGGCCGGCAAGACAAGCGACGGTTCACCCCTCCACTTT.